The rows below give T cell receptor beta chains drawn from one sample of a study of cytomegalovirus exposure and HLA in healthy donors. Here immunoSEQ multiplex PCR was the method, and the copy in TCRdb shows in-frame clones only, minus some. Of a few hundred thousand clones listed, about 78% are singletons. The sequenced material came from PBMCs. The receptors originated from a woman under 40 in good health and CMV-seronegative. CDR3s include the opening cysteine and the closing phenylalanine or tryptophan. The D gene is left open where the match is weak. Rows may omit the clone size; those that give it use once, few, many or a size class.

>-|TRBV15|TRBD2|TRBJ2-7
CATSRAFAGGIYEQYF
TGTGCCACCAGCAGAGCCTTCGCGGGGGGTATCTACGAGCAGTACTTC
>-|TRBV28|-|TRBJ1-1
CASSYPTGQGEGMNTEAFF
TGTGCCAGCAGCTACCCGACAGGTCAAGGGGAGGGTATGAACACTGAAGCTTTCTTT
>-|TRBV2|TRBD1|TRBJ1-1
CASIGTGGGTEAFF
TGTGCCAGCATAGGGACAGGGGGCGGCACTGAAGCTTTCTTT
>-|TRBV5-1|TRBD1|TRBJ2-3
CASSLDRVRGRTDTQYF
TGCGCCAGCAGCTTGGATCGGGTAAGGGGGCGCACAGATACGCAGTATTTT
>few|TRBV11-2|-|TRBJ2-5
CASSPISRVETQYF
TGTGCCAGCAGCCCCATTTCTCGAGTAGAGACCCAGTACTTC
>-|TRBV27|-|TRBJ1-1
CASSLLSGVWGTEAFF
TGTGCCAGCAGTTTACTATCCGGGGTATGGGGCACTGAAGCTTTCTTT
>-|TRBV27|-|TRBJ2-1
CASSFKWREDYNEQFF
TGTGCCAGCAGTTTTAAGTGGCGTGAGGACTACAATGAGCAGTTCTTC
>once|TRBV2|TRBD2|TRBJ2-1
CASSEGGRSSYNEQFF
TGTGCCAGCAGTGAGGGCGGGAGGAGCTCCTACAATGAGCAGTTCTTC
>-|TRBV29-1|TRBD2|TRBJ2-7
CSATSAPYEQYF
TGCAGCGCAACTAGCGCGCCCTACGAGCAGTACTTC
>-|TRBV7-9|-|TRBJ2-7
CSSSLERESPYEQYF
TGTTCCAGCAGCTTGGAACGGGAGTCCCCCTACGAGCAGTACTTC
>-|TRBV19|-|TRBJ2-7
CASSYRRDSSYEQYF
TGTGCCAGTAGTTACAGGCGGGATTCCTCCTACGAGCAGTACTTC
>-|TRBV21-1|-|TRBJ1-6
CASSKGLDRTPLHF
TGTGCCAGCAGCAAGGGGTTAGACAGGACACCCCTCCACTTT
>once|TRBV5-8|-|TRBJ2-1
CASSFDSYNEQFF
TGTGCCAGCAGCTTCGACAGCTACAATGAGCAGTTCTTC
>-|TRBV28|TRBD2|TRBJ2-7
CASISTSGRFYEQYF
TGTGCCAGCATCAGCACTAGCGGGAGATTCTACGAGCAGTACTTC
>-|TRBV29-1|TRBD1|TRBJ2-1
CSVAGDSPSYNEQFF
TGCAGCGTTGCTGGGGACAGTCCCTCCTACAATGAGCAGTTCTTC
>-|TRBV18|-|TRBJ2-7
CASSPSTPTEQYF
TGTGCCAGCTCACCCTCTACTCCTACCGAGCAGTACTTC
>-|TRBV27|-|TRBJ2-1
CASIVSIEQFF
TGTGCCAGCATCGTTAGTATTGAGCAGTTCTTC
>-|TRBV4-2|-|TRBJ2-7
CASSQDVQGVAITMTRYF
TGTGCCAGCAGCCAAGATGTACAGGGAGTCGCTATAACGATGACTCGGTACTTC
>-|TRBV5-1|TRBD2|TRBJ2-5
CASSTGLAGGTQETQYF
TGCGCCAGCAGCACCGGACTAGCGGGAGGGACCCAAGAGACCCAGTACTTC
>-|TRBV7-2|TRBD1|TRBJ1-1
CASNYYGTANTEAFF
TGTGCCAGCAATTACTATGGGACAGCGAACACTGAAGCTTTCTTT
>-|TRBV29-1|TRBD2|TRBJ2-1
CSVRKLAGGPRTKTSYNEQFF
TGCAGCGTTAGGAAGCTAGCGGGTGGCCCCAGAACCAAGACCTCCTACAATGAGCAGTTCTTC
>once|TRBV10-3|-|TRBJ2-7
CAISLGLTQYEQYF
TGTGCCATCAGTCTGGGACTTACTCAATACGAGCAGTACTTC
>-|TRBV2|TRBD1|TRBJ2-1
CASMGDRGYNEQFF
TGTGCCAGCATGGGGGACAGGGGCTACAATGAGCAGTTCTTC
>-|TRBV28|-|TRBJ2-1
CASRKRGRGDEQFF
TGTGCCAGCAGAAAGAGAGGCAGGGGGGATGAGCAGTTCTTC
>-|TRBV18|TRBD2|TRBJ2-1
CASSPPRGLALYNEQFF
TGTGCCAGCTCACCACCCCGAGGACTAGCGCTTTACAATGAGCAGTTCTTC
>-|TRBV11-2|TRBD2|TRBJ2-1
CASSLRGPTSGYNNEQFF
TGTGCCAGCAGCTTGCGGGGACCTACTAGCGGGTACAACAATGAGCAGTTCTTC
>-|TRBV30|-|TRBJ2-7
CAWSLSIDEQYF
TGTGCCTGGAGTCTATCAATCGACGAGCAGTACTTC
>-|TRBV4-2|-|TRBJ1-4
CASSRPQDPLREKLFF
TGTGCCAGCAGCCGACCACAGGACCCCTTAAGAGAAAAACTGTTTTTT
>-|TRBV28|-|TRBJ2-7
CASSTTGYSYEQYF
TGTGCCAGCAGTACGACAGGATACTCCTACGAGCAGTACTTC
>-|TRBV4-1|-|TRBJ2-7
CASSQDSSYEQYF
TGCGCCAGCAGCCAGGACAGTTCCTACGAGCAGTACTTC
>-|TRBV27|-|TRBJ1-5
CASSFQGLHQPQHF
TGTGCCAGCAGTTTTCAGGGACTTCATCAGCCCCAGCATTTT
>few|TRBV10-3|-|TRBJ1-2
CAISEGQSYGYTF
TGTGCCATCAGTGAGGGACAGAGCTATGGCTACACCTTC
>-|TRBV5-4|-|TRBJ1-1
CASSSGCEAFF
TGTGCCAGCAGCTCTGGCTGTGAAGCTTTCTTT